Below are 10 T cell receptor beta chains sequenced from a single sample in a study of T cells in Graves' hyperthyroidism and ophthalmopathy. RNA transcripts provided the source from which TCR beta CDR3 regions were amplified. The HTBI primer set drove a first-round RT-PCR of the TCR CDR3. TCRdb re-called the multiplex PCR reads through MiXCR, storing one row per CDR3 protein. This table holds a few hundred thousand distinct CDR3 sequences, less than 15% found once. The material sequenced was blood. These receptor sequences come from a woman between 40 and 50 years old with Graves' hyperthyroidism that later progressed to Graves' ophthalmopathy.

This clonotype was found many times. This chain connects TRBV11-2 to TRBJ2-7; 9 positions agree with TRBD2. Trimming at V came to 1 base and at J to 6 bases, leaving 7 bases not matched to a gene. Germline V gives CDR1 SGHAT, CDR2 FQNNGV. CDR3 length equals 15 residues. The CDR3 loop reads CASSLGTGLATEQYF. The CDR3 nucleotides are TGTGCCAGCAGCTTAGGAACGGGACTAGCAACCGAGCAGTACTTC.

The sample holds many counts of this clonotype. The CDR3, as DNA: TGTGCCTGGAGTGTCGGGACAGGGGGCGACGAGCAGTACTTC. Encoded protein: CAWSVGTGGDEQYF. V and J are TRBV30 and TRBJ2-7; TRBD1 matches at 12 bases. Germline trimming cut 0 bases from V and 5 bases from J; bases unmatched to any gene: 2. Germline V CDR1 and CDR2: GTSNPN, SVGIG (reference sequence). This CDR3 comprises 14 residues.

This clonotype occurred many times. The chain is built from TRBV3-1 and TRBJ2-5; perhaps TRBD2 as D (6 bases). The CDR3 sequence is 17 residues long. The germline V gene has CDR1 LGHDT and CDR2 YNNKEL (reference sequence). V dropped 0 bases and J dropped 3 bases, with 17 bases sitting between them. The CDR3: CASSQDFSGLKEETQYF. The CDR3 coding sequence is TGTGCCAGCAGCCAAGATTTCAGCGGGCTAAAGGAAGAGACCCAGTACTTC.

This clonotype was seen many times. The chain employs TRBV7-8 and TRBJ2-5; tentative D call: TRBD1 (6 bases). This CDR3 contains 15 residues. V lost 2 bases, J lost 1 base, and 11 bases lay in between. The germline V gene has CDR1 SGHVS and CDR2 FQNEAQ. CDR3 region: CASSLRQARQETQYF. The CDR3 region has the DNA TGTGCCAGCAGCTTAAGACAGGCCCGCCAAGAGACCCAGTACTTC. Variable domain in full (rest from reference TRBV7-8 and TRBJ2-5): GAGVSQSPRYKVAKRGQDVALRCDPISGHVSLFWYQQALGQGPEFLTYFQNEAQLDKSGLPSDRFFAERPEGSVSTLKIQRTQQEDSAVYLCASSLRQARQETQYFGPGTRLLVL.

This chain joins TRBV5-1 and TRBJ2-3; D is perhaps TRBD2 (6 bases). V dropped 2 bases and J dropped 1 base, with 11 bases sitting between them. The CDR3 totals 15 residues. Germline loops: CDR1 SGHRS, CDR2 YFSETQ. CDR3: CASSLGGARTDTQYF. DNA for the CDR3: TGCGCCAGCAGCTTAGGAGGGGCGCGCACAGATACGCAGTATTTT.

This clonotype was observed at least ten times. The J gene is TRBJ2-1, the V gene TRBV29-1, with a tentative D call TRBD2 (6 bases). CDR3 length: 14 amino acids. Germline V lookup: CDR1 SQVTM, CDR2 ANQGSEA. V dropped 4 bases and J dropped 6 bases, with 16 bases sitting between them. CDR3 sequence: CSVVPGLKGNEQFF. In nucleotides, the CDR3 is TGCAGCGTTGTTCCGGGACTTAAAGGCAATGAGCAGTTCTTC.

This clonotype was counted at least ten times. The CDR3 reads CASSPQGAGTEAFF. DNA of the CDR3: TGCGCCAGCAGCCCCCAGGGGGCCGGGACTGAAGCTTTCTTT. The chain carries TRBV4-1 and TRBJ1-1; TRBD1 aligns across 8 bases. In germline, CDR1 is MGHRA, CDR2 YSYEKL. Trimming at V came to 4 bases and at J to 5 bases, leaving 6 bases not matched to a gene. CDR3 length: 14 residues.

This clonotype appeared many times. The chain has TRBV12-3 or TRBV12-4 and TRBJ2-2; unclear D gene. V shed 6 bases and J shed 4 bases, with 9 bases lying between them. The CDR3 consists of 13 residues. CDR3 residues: CASSFVGTGELFF. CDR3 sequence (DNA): TGTGCCAGCAGCTTCGTGGGCACCGGGGAGCTGTTTTTT.

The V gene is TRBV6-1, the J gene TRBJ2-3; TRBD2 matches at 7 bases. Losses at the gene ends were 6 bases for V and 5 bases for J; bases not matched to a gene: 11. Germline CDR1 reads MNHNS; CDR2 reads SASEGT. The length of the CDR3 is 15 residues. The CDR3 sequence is CASRKPSGSKDTQYF. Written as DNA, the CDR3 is TGTGCCAGCAGGAAACCTAGCGGTAGTAAAGATACGCAGTATTTT.

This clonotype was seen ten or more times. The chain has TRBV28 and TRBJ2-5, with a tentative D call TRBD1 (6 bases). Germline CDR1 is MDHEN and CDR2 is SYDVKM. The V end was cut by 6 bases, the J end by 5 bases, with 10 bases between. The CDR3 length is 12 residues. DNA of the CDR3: TGTGCCAGCAGGGCCGACAGGGAGACCCAGTACTTC. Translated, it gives CASRADRETQYF.